Here is one TCR beta chain with its context. Antigen specificity is unknown. The PCR had 60 Vbeta and 13 Jbeta primers. Sequenced by immunoSEQ multiplex PCR; TCRdb stores in-frame clones only, minus some. The sample shows some 200,000 clones, around 80% of them seen only once. This specimen comes from a study of cytomegalovirus exposure and HLA in healthy donors. CDR1 is LNHDA, CDR2 SQIVND, per germline (reference sequence). This CDR3 spans 13 amino acids. The V gene end was trimmed by 6 bases and the J gene end by 4 bases; junction bases not matched to a gene: 4. General observations from the study: As confirmed in vitro, a few CMV-associated chains were specific for CMV antigens. Usually a TCR sequence was rare, but some public TCRs were found in many donors. Excluded were some V segments that proved indistinguishable, including TRBV6-2 and TRBV6-3. In a later analysis, at a false discovery rate of 0.05, roughly 18,000 TCR beta sequences were associated with HLA alleles.

The sequence came from a man between 18 and 29 years old in good health and CMV-seronegative. The sequencing input was PBMCs. This sequence joins TRBV19 and TRBJ1-1; 8 bases are shared with TRBD1. As DNA, the CDR3 is TGTGCCAGTAGAACAGGGGGTGGCACTGAAGCTTTCTTT. Translating gives CASRTGGGTEAFF.